Sequencing of this T cell receptor beta chain was carried out in a study of blood T cell repertoires in COVID-19. About the research overall: T cells, B-cell-depleted T cells, or PBMCs provided the cDNA or gDNA that served as material.

Germline V CDR1 and CDR2: LNHDA, SQIVND (reference sequence). The CDR3 length is 15 residues. V gave up 5 bases and J gave up 4 bases; unmatched junction bases: 8. Original analysis: Cell counts per sample came from amplifying reference gene primers. The data were produced by immunoSEQ multiplex PCR, yet TCRdb's version contains in-frame clones alone and is incomplete. V and J calls plus clone size are reproduced from that table; the DNA served to infer D and trimming. The sample lists over 90,000 clones; around 90% were seen once. What was sequenced was peripheral blood. The gene calls are TRBV19 and TRBJ1-5, with TRBD1 matching 7 bases. This sequence originates from a woman between 50 and 59 years old with COVID-19, enrolled during active disease. The CDR3 region has the DNA TGTGCCAGTAGTGCAACCGGGACAGAAAATCAGCCCCAGCATTTT. It codes for CASSATGTENQPQHF.